The 3 T cell receptor beta chains listed next were all sequenced from one sample in a study of cytomegalovirus exposure and HLA in healthy donors. Produced via immunoSEQ multiplex PCR; TCRdb's table is partial and in-frame only. The data contain tens of thousands of clones, about 97% of them singletons. Sequenced sample: PBMCs. All receptors come from a woman aged 18-29 years in good health and CMV-seropositive.

The chain links TRBV6-5 to TRBJ2-1, with 9 nucleotides matching TRBD2. The CDR3 consists of 15 residues. Per the germline V gene, CDR1 is MNHEY and CDR2 is SVGAGI. V was clipped by 5 bases and J by 3 bases; unmatched bases: 5. Here the CDR3 DNA reads TGTGCCAGCAGTCCGACTAGCGGTAGCTACAATGAGCAGTTCTTC. It translates to CASSPTSGSYNEQFF.

This sequence joins TRBV19 and TRBJ1-5; no reliable D call. Trimming left V 2 bases short and J 0 bases short, with 11 bases between. CDR1 and CDR2 (germline): LNHDA, SQIVND (reference sequence). The CDR3 runs to 16 residues. The CDR3 bases are TGTGCCAGTAGTATACGGGGAGGAGATAGCAATCAGCCCCAGCATTTT. Its protein product is CASSIRGGDSNQPQHF. The full variable domain, with the rest looked up from reference TRBV19 and TRBJ1-5, is DGGITQSPKYLFRKEGQNVTLSCEQNLNHDAMYWYRQDPGQGLRLIYYSQIVNDFQKGDIAEGYSVSREKKESFPLTVTSAQKNPTAFYLCASSIRGGDSNQPQHFGDGTRLSIL.

V gene TRBV2 combines with J gene TRBJ2-5; 11 bases are a match to TRBD2. CDR3 size: 13 residues. In germline, CDR1 is SNHLY, CDR2 FYNNEI. The V segment lost 8 bases and the J segment 5 bases; nucleotides outside the gene matches: 4. CDR3 residues: CASLAGGEETQYF. CDR3 DNA: TGTGCCAGCCTAGCGGGAGGAGAGGAGACCCAGTACTTC.